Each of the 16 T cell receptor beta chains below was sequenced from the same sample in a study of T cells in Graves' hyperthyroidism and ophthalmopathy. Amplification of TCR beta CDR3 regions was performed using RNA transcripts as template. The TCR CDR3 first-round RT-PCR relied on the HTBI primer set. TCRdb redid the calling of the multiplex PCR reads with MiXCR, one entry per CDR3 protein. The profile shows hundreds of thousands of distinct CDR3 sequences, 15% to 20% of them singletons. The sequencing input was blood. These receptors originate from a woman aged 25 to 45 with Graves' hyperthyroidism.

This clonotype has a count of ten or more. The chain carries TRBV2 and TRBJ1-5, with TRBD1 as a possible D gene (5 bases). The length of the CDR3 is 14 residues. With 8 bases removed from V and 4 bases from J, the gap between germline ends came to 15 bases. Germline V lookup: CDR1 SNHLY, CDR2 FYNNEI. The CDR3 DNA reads TGTGCCAGCGGTACCAGGGCAGGGAATCAGCCCCAGCATTTT. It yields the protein CASGTRAGNQPQHF.

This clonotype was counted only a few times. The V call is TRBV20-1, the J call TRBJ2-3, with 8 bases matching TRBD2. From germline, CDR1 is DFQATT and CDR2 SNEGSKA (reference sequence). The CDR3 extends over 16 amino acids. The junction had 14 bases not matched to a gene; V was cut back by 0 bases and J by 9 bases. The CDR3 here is CSARDRLAGGFRTQYF. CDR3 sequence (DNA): TGCAGTGCTAGAGATCGGCTAGCGGGCGGGTTTCGGACGCAGTATTTT.

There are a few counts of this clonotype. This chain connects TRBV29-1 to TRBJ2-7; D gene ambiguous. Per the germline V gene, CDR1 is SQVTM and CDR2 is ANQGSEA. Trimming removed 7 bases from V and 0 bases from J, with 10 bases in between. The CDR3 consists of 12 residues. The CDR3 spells CSAGWDSYEQYF. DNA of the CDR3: TGCAGCGCCGGGTGGGACTCCTACGAGCAGTACTTC.

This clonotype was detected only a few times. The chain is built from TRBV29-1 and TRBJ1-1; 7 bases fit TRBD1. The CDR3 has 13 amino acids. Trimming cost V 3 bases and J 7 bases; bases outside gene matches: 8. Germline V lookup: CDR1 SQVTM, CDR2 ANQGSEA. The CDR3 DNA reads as TGCAGCGTTGAGGGACTCGGGACAGTTGAAGCTTTCTTT. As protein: CSVEGLGTVEAFF.

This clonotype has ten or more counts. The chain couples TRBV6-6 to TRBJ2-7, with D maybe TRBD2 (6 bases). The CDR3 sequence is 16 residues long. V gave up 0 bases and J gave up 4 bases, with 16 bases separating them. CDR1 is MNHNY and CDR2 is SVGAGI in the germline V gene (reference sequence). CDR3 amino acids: CASSYSAGLVTYEQYF. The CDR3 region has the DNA TGTGCCAGCAGTTACTCGGCGGGATTAGTAACGTACGAGCAGTACTTC.

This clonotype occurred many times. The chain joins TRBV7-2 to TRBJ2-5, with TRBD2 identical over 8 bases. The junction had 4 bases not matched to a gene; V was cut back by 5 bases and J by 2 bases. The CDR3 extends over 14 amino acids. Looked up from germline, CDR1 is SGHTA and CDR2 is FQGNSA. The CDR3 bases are TGTGCCAGCAGCCCACTAGCGGCACAAGAGACCCAGTACTTC. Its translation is CASSPLAAQETQYF. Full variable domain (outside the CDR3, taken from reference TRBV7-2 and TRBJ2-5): GAGVSQSPSNKVTEKGKDVELRCDPISGHTALYWYRQSLGQGLEFLIYFQGNSAPDKSGLPSDRFSAERTGGSVSTLTIQRTQQEDSAVYLCASSPLAAQETQYFGPGTRLLVL.

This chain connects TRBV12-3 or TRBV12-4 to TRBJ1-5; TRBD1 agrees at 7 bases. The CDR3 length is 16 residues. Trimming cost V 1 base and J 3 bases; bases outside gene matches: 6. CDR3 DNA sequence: TGTGCCAGCAGTTTAGGGACAGGTGCCCTCAATCAGCCCCAGCATTTT. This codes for CASSLGTGALNQPQHF.

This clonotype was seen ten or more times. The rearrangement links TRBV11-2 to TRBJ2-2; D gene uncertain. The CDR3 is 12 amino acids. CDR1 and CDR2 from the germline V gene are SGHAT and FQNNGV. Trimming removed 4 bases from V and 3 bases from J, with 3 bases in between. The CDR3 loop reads CASSYYTGELFF. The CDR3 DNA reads TGTGCCAGCAGCTATTACACCGGGGAGCTGTTTTTT.

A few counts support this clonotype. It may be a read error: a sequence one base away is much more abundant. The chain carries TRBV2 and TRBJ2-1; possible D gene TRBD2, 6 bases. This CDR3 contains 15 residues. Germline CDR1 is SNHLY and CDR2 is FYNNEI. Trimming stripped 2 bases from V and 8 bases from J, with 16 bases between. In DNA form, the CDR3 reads TGTGCCAGCAGTGAATGGCTGGAGGGCCGGCATGAGCAGTTCTTC. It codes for CASSEWLEGRHEQFF.

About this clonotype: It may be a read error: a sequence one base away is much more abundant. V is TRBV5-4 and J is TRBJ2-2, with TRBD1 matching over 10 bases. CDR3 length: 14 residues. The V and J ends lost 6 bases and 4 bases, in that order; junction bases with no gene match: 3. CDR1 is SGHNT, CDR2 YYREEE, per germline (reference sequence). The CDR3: CASTRTGGTGELFF. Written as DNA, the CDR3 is TGTGCCAGCACCAGGACAGGGGGCACCGGGGAGCTGTTTTTT.

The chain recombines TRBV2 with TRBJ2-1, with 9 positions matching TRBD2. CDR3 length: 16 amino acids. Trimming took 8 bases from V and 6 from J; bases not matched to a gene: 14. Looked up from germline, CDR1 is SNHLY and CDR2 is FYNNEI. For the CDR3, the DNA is TGTGCCAGCTCTGGTAGGGGACTAGCAAGGGTCAATGAGCAGTTCTTC. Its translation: CASSGRGLARVNEQFF.

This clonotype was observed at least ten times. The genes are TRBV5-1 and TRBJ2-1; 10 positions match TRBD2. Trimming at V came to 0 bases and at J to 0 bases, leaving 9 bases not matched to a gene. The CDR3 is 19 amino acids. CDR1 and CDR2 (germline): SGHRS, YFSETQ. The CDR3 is CASSLVASGSRSSYNEQFF. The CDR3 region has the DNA TGCGCCAGCAGCTTGGTTGCTAGCGGGAGCCGGAGCTCCTACAATGAGCAGTTCTTC.

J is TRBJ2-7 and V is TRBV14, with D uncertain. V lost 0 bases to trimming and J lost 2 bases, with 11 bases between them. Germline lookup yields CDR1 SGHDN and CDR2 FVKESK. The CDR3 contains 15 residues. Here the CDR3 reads CASSQDPPSPYEQYF. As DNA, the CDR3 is TGTGCCAGCAGCCAAGATCCCCCCAGCCCCTACGAGCAGTACTTC.

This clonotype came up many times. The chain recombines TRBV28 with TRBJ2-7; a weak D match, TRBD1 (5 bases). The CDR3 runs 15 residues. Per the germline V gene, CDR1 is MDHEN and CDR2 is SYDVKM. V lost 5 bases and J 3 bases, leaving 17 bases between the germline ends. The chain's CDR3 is CASSDPRGSHYEQYF. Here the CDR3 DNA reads TGTGCCAGCAGTGACCCTAGGGGCTCCCACTACGAGCAGTACTTC.

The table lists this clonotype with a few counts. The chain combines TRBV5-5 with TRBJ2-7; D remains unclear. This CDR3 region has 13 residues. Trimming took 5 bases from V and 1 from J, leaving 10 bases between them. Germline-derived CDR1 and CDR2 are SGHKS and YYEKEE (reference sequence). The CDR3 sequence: CASSTFGSYEQYF. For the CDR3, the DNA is TGTGCCAGCAGTACATTCGGATCCTACGAGCAGTACTTC.

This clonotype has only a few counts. In DNA, the CDR3 is TGTGCCAGCAGCTTAAGTTACAGGTCCACGCAGTTCTTC. Translation gives CASSLSYRSTQFF. The gene calls are TRBV7-3 and TRBJ2-1; tentatively, D is TRBD1 (5 bases). This CDR3 region has 13 residues. In germline, CDR1 is SGHTA, CDR2 FQGTGA. V dropped 1 base and J dropped 12 bases, with 13 bases sitting between them.